This T cell receptor beta chain stems from a study of blood T cell repertoires in COVID-19. Profiled with immunoSEQ multiplex PCR; TCRdb holds only in-frame clones, not every one. The sample lists hundreds of thousands of clones; around 90% were seen once. The CDR3 spans 14 residues. From germline, CDR1 is MNHEY and CDR2 SMNVEV (reference sequence). J gave up 13 bases and V 6 bases, and 16 bases lay outside the gene matches. The genes are TRBV27 and TRBJ1-2, with TRBD1 matching 8 bases. The clonotype comes from a man between 60 and 75 years old who had recovered from COVID-19. Material for sequencing was peripheral blood. This CDR3 is CASSSPPLTGGFTF. CDR3 DNA: TGTGCCAGCAGCTCTCCCCCGTTAACAGGGGGTTTCACCTTC.